The rows below give T cell receptor beta chains drawn from one sample of a study of blood T cell repertoires in COVID-19. TCRdb's copy holds only in-frame clones and misses some; the assay was immunoSEQ multiplex PCR. Among 150,000 to 200,000 clones listed, around 83% were seen once. Sequencing was done on a sample of peripheral blood. These receptors all stem from a middle-aged man with acute or convalescent COVID-19. The conserved cysteine and the conserved F or W are not part of the CDR3 here. Each record gives: clone size, D gene, V gene, CDR3 protein. D genes are given only for firm matches. Only part of the rows carry a size: once, few, many, or a class if the clone is expanded.

abundance: -; d_gene: -; v_gene: TRBV4-3; CDR3aa: ASSQEAGAGFYGYT
abundance: -; d_gene: -; v_gene: TRBV18; CDR3aa: ASSAADYTGELF
abundance: -; d_gene: -; v_gene: TRBV9; CDR3aa: ASSVSSGGGYT
abundance: -; d_gene: -; v_gene: TRBV19; CDR3aa: ASSIVSRSEGYT
abundance: -; d_gene: -; v_gene: TRBV11-2; CDR3aa: ASSSDTGELF
abundance: -; d_gene: -; v_gene: TRBV7-9; CDR3aa: ASSLGPGDGYT
abundance: -; d_gene: -; v_gene: TRBV9; CDR3aa: ASSVGVGRPIY
abundance: once; d_gene: TRBD1; v_gene: TRBV30; CDR3aa: AWRDRGDTEAF
abundance: -; d_gene: -; v_gene: TRBV24-1; CDR3aa: ATSRAGQETQY
abundance: -; d_gene: -; v_gene: TRBV19; CDR3aa: ASSTPQGPYYGYT
abundance: -; d_gene: TRBD1; v_gene: TRBV18; CDR3aa: ASSPTPDRGGPPLH
abundance: -; d_gene: -; v_gene: TRBV9; CDR3aa: ASSVRGRTGGEKLF
abundance: -; d_gene: TRBD1; v_gene: TRBV4-3; CDR3aa: ASSQVAGGTEAF
abundance: -; d_gene: TRBD1; v_gene: TRBV18; CDR3aa: ASSRETGSIDEQF